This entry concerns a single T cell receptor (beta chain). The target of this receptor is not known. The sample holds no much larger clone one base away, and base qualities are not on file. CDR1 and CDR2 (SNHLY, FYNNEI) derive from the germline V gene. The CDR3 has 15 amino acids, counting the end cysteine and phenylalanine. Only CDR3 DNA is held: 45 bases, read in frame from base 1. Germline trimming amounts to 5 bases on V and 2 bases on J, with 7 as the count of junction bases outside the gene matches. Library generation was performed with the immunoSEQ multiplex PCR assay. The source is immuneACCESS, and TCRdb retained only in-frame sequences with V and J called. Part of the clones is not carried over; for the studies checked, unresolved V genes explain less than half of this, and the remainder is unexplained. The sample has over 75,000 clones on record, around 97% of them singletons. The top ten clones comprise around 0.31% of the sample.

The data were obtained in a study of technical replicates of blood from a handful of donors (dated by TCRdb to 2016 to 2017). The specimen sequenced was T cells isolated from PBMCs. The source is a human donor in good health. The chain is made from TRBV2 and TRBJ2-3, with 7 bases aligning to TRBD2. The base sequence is TGTGCCAGCAGTATGCCGGGAGGCCACACAGATACGCAGTATTTT. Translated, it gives CASSMPGGHTDTQYF.